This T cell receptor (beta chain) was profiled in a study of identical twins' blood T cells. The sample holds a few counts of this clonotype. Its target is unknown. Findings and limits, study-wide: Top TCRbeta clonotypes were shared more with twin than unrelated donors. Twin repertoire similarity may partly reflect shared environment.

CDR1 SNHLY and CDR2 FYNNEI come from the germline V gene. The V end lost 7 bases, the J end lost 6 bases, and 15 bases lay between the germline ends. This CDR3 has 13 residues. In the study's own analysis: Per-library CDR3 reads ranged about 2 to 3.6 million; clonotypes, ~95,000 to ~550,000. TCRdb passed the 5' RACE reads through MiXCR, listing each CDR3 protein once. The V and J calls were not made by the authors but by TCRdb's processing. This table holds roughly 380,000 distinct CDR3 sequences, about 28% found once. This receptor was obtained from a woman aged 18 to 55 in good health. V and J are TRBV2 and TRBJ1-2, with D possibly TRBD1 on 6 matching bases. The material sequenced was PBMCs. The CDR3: CASTTLGHDGYTF. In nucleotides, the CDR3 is TGTGCCAGCACTACCCTGGGACACGATGGCTACACCTTC.